Below, 16 T cell receptor beta chains from the same sample are listed, as sequenced in a study of cytomegalovirus exposure and HLA in healthy donors. The PCR had 60 Vbeta and 13 Jbeta primers. Assay used: immunoSEQ multiplex PCR; TCRdb lists only in-frame clones, some missing. Of about 120,000 clones in the sample, more than 75% are singletons; the top ten hold roughly an eighth. What was sequenced was PBMCs. These receptors were collected from a woman aged 40 to 50 in good health and CMV-seropositive.

V gene TRBV6-6 combines with J gene TRBJ1-2, with D possibly TRBD1 on 5 matching bases. CDR3 length: 14 amino acids. CDR1 and CDR2 from the germline V gene are MNHNY and SVGAGI (reference sequence). V lost 0 bases and J lost 10, with 15 bases in between. CDR3 sequence reads: CASSYSQLETDYTF. Here the CDR3 DNA reads TGTGCCAGCAGTTACTCGCAATTAGAGACAGACTACACCTTC.

This rearrangement joins TRBV9 to TRBJ2-5, with 8 bases that match TRBD2. The ends lost 0 bases at V and 2 bases at J; junction bases unmatched: 9. This CDR3 region has 17 residues. The germline V gene encodes CDR1 SGDLS and CDR2 YYNGEE. CDR3 loop: CASSVGGAGGRQETQYF. The CDR3 nucleotides read TGTGCCAGCAGCGTAGGAGGGGCGGGGGGCCGTCAAGAGACCCAGTACTTC.

The genes are TRBV7-9 and TRBJ2-1; D is ambiguous. Per the germline V gene, CDR1 is SEHNR and CDR2 is FQNEAQ (reference sequence). This CDR3 is 17 amino acids long. Trimming shortened V by 5 bases and J by 5 bases, and 22 bases separated the two germline ends. The CDR3 nucleotides read TGTGCCAGCAGCCTCCAAACCGACACCCTTAGTCACAATGAGCAGTTCTTC. Protein sequence: CASSLQTDTLSHNEQFF.

This clone appeared once. This sequence joins TRBV2 and TRBJ1-3, with unresolved D. The CDR3 is made up of 13 amino acids. Trimming took 7 bases from V and 1 from J, leaving 8 bases between them. In germline, CDR1 is SNHLY, CDR2 FYNNEI. The CDR3 region is CASTGLSGNTIYF. CDR3 bases: TGTGCCAGCACAGGACTTTCTGGAAACACCATATATTTT.

The chain has TRBV7-2 and TRBJ1-4; D remains unclear. Trimming removed 1 base from V and 0 bases from J, with 15 bases in between. Germline loops: CDR1 SGHTA, CDR2 FQGNSA. The CDR3 spans 18 residues. CDR3 nucleotides: TGTGCCAGCAGCTTAGGGTTCGTGGGGAGGGCAACTAATGAAAAACTGTTTTTT. Its translation is CASSLGFVGRATNEKLFF.

V and J are TRBV6-1 and TRBJ2-7; TRBD2 matches at 12 bases. This CDR3 is 15 amino acids long. The V gene's germline CDR1 is MNHNS and CDR2 SASEGT. With 3 bases clipped from V and 4 bases from J, the junction kept 4 bases outside the gene matches. The CDR3 DNA sequence: TGTGCCAGCAGTGATTCGACTAGCGGGGGATACGAGCAGTACTTC. Encoded protein: CASSDSTSGGYEQYF.

The chain couples TRBV6-1 to TRBJ1-2; possible D gene TRBD1, 5 bases. Trimming left V 11 bases short and J 2 bases short, with 21 bases between. Germline V gene data show CDR1 as MNHNS and CDR2 as SASEGT. The CDR3 consists of 15 residues. The CDR3, as DNA: TGTGCCGGAAAAATGACAGCCCATATGAACTATGGCTACACCTTC. Protein product: CAGKMTAHMNYGYTF.

V is TRBV30 and J is TRBJ1-2; D ambiguous. Deletions cut 2 bases from V and 1 base from J, with 8 bases between. The CDR3 contains 13 residues. In germline, CDR1 is GTSNPN, CDR2 SVGIG (reference sequence). This chain's CDR3 is CAWSYSFNYGYTF. The CDR3 bases are TGTGCCTGGAGTTACAGTTTTAACTATGGCTACACCTTC.

The rearrangement links TRBV5-4 to TRBJ1-1, with D unclear. The CDR3 covers 13 residues. Germline V gene lookup returns CDR1 SGHNT and CDR2 YYREEE (reference sequence). The V end was cut by 0 bases, the J end by 5 bases, with 8 bases between. The CDR3 region has the DNA TGTGCCAGCAGCTTGGTTCCGGGGACTGAAGCTTTCTTT. Translated: CASSLVPGTEAFF. The full variable domain, its missing parts supplied by reference TRBV5-4 and TRBJ1-1, is ETGVTQSPTHLIKTRGQQVTLRCSSQSGHNTVSWYQQALGQGPQFIFQYYREEENGRGNFPPRFSGLQFPNYSSELNVNALELDDSALYLCASSLVPGTEAFFGQGTRLTVV.

In this sample, this clone turned up once. The V gene is TRBV5-1, the J gene TRBJ2-2, with 13 nucleotides matching TRBD2. The germline gives CDR1 SGHRS, CDR2 YFSETQ. V was clipped by 4 bases and J by 5 bases; unmatched bases: 5. There are 16 residues in the CDR3. DNA of the CDR3: TGCGCCAGCAGCCTGAGACTAGCGGGAGGTACCGGGGAGCTGTTTTTT. This sequence encodes CASSLRLAGGTGELFF.

This chain uses TRBV5-1 with TRBJ2-7; D possibly corresponds to TRBD1 (6 bases). The CDR3 has 17 amino acids. The germline V gene has CDR1 SGHRS and CDR2 YFSETQ. V lost 0 bases and J lost 6, with 22 bases in between. The CDR3 DNA follows: TGCGCCAGCAGCTTGGTCCGCGTCCGGACAGTCTCTATCGAGCAGTACTTC. Translated: CASSLVRVRTVSIEQYF.

The chain links TRBV23-1 to TRBJ2-7; 8 bases align to TRBD1. TRBV23-1 is an ORF for which the function is uncertain. The V gene end was trimmed by 6 bases and the J gene end by 4 bases; junction bases not matched to a gene: 8. The CDR3 is made up of 14 amino acids. CDR3 in amino acids: CASRVGQGEYEQYF. DNA for the CDR3: TGCGCCAGCAGGGTCGGACAGGGCGAGTACGAGCAGTACTTC.

V gene TRBV5-4 combines with J gene TRBJ2-1; D gene ambiguous. CDR1 is SGHNT, CDR2 YYREEE, per germline (reference sequence). V lost 5 bases to trimming and J lost 5 bases, with 14 bases between them. The length of the CDR3 is 14 residues. The CDR3 spells CASRSGLRDNEQFF. The CDR3 nucleotides read TGTGCCAGCAGGTCGGGTCTTCGGGACAATGAGCAGTTCTTC. Using reference TRBV5-4 and TRBJ2-1 for the parts outside the CDR3, the full variable domain is ETGVTQSPTHLIKTRGQQVTLRCSSQSGHNTVSWYQQALGQGPQFIFQYYREEENGRGNFPPRFSGLQFPNYSSELNVNALELDDSALYLCASRSGLRDNEQFFGPGTRLTVL.

DNA for the CDR3: TGTGCCAGCAGCTTGATGCGGACAGGGGGCGGTCAGCCCCAGCATTTT. Amino acid sequence: CASSLMRTGGGQPQHF. The genes are TRBV5-6 and TRBJ1-5, with 11 bases fitting TRBD1. The CDR3 is 16 amino acids. The V gene end was trimmed by 1 base and the J gene end by 6 bases; junction bases not matched to a gene: 6. Germline V CDR1 and CDR2: SGHDT, YYEEEE.

The chain carries TRBV27 and TRBJ1-6; D ambiguous. The germline V gene encodes CDR1 MNHEY and CDR2 SMNVEV (reference sequence). The ends were cut back, 8 bases at V and 2 bases at J, with 7 bases in the middle. The CDR3 runs to 13 residues. CDR3 DNA: TGTGCCAGCTGGTCGGCCTATAATTCACCCCTCCACTTT. It translates to CASWSAYNSPLHF.

The genes are TRBV11-2 and TRBJ1-4; weak D call: TRBD1 (5 bases). Germline CDR1 reads SGHAT; CDR2 reads FQNNGV. V dropped 8 bases and J dropped 8 bases, with 15 bases sitting between them. This CDR3 is built from 13 residues. Written as DNA, the CDR3 is TGTGCCAGCGCGGGGGTGCGACGGGAAAAACTGTTTTTT. Protein product: CASAGVRREKLFF.